Listed here is a single TCR beta chain. The assay was immunoSEQ multiplex PCR, and TCRdb's table has in-frame clones only and misses some. The data contain around 130,000 clones, roughly 91% of them singletons. Time point in this sample: blood 2 weeks post-SBRT. Treatment specified: 15 Gy SBRT to primary tumor, nephrectomy 4 weeks later. Radiation-treated patients gave blood at baseline, week 2 and week 4. These data originate in a study of radiation and T cells in renal cell carcinoma. Study details: Nephrectomy followed 15 Gy stereotactic body radiation by 4 weeks.

The V segment lost 1 base and the J segment 6 bases; nucleotides outside the gene matches: 4. Germline V lookup: CDR1 SGHTA, CDR2 FQGNSA. There are 15 residues in the CDR3. The sample was blood, taken from a patient whose treatment included radiotherapy and nephrectomy. This clonotype was obtained from a woman in her 70s with renal cell carcinoma. This chain joins TRBV7-2 and TRBJ2-1; TRBD1 matches 9 bases. The CDR3 DNA is TGTGCCAGCAGCTTAGAAACAGGGGGCTTCAATGAGCAGTTCTTC. Amino acids: CASSLETGGFNEQFF.